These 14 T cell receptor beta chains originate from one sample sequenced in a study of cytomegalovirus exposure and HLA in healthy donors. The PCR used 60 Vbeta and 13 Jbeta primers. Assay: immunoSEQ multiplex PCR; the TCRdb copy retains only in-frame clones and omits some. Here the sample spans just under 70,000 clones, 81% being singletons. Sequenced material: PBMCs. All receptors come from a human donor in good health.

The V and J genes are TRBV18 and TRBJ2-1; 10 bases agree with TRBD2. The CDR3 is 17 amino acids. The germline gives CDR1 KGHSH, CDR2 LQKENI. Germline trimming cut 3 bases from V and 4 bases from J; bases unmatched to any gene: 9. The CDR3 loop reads CASSPRGSGGQYNEQFF. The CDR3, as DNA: TGTGCCAGCTCACCCAGGGGTAGCGGGGGGCAGTACAATGAGCAGTTCTTC. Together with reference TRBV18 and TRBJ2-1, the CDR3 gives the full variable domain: NAGVMQNPRHLVRRRGQEARLRCSPMKGHSHVYWYRQLPEEGLKFMVYLQKENIIDESGMPKERFSAEFPKEGPSILRIQQVVRGDSAAYFCASSPRGSGGQYNEQFFGPGTRLTVL.

CDR3 DNA sequence: TGTGCCAGCTCACCACTGAGCGGGGGGCAAGAGACCCAGTACTTC. This sequence encodes CASSPLSGGQETQYF. The genes are TRBV18 and TRBJ2-5; 9 bases match TRBD2. Per germline, CDR1 KGHSH and CDR2 LQKENI. The CDR3 consists of 15 residues. With V trimmed by 1 base and J by 2 bases, 2 bases remained unmatched.

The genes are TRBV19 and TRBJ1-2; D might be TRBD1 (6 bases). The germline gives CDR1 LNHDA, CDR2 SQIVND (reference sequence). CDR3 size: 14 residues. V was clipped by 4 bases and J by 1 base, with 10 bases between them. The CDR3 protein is CASSRGQNNYGYTF. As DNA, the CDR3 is TGTGCCAGTAGTAGAGGACAGAATAACTATGGCTACACCTTC.

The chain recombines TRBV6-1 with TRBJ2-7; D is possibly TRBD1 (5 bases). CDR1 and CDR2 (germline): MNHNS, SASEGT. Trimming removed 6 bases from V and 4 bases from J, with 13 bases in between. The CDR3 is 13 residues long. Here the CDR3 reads CASSTLGHYEQYF. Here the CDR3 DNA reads TGTGCCAGCAGCACACTCGGACATTACGAGCAGTACTTC.

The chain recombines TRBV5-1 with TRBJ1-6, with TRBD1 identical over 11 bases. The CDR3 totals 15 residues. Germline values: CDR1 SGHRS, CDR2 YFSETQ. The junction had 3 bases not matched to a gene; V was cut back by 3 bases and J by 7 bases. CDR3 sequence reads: CASSWGTGGNSPLHF. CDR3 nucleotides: TGCGCCAGCAGCTGGGGGACAGGGGGGAATTCACCCCTCCACTTT.

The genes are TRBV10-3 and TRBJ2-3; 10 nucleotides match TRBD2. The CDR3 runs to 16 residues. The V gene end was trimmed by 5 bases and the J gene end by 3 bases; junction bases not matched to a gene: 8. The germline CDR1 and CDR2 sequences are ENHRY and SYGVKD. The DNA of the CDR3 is TGTGCCATCAGTTCTAGCGGGGGTTTTGGGACAGATACGCAGTATTTT. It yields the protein CAISSSGGFGTDTQYF.

Here the CDR3 DNA reads TGTGCCAGTAGTTCGGCGTCCCGCACAGGGTACCCCTACGAGCAGTACTTC. Its protein is CASSSASRTGYPYEQYF. The genes are TRBV19 and TRBJ2-7, with a weak D call TRBD1 (6 bases). The CDR3 has 17 residues. Germline-derived CDR1 and CDR2 are LNHDA and SQIVND (reference sequence). V was cut by 5 bases and J by 2 bases, with 22 bases left in between.

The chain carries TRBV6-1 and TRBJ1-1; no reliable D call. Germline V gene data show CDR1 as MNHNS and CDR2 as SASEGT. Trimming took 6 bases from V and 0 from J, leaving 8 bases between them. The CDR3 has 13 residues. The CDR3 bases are TGTGCCAGCAGGGCAGTCATGAACACTGAAGCTTTCTTT. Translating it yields CASRAVMNTEAFF.

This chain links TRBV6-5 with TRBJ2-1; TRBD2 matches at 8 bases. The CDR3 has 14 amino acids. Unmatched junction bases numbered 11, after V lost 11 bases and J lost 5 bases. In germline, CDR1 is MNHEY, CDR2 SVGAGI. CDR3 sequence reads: CAALGKRGNNEQFF. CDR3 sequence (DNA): TGTGCCGCCCTGGGAAAGCGGGGGAACAATGAGCAGTTCTTC.

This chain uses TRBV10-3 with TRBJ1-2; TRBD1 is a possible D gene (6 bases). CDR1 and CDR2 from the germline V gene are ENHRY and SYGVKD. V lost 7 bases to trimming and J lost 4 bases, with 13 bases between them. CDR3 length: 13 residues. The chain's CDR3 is CAITPRDTYGYTF. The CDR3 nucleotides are TGTGCCATCACCCCACGGGACACCTATGGCTACACCTTC.

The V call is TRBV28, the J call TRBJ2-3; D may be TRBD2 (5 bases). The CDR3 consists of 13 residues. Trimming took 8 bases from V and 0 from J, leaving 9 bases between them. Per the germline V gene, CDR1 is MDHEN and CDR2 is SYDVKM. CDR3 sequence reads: CASRGTSTDTQYF. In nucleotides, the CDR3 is TGTGCCAGCCGGGGAACTAGCACAGATACGCAGTATTTT.

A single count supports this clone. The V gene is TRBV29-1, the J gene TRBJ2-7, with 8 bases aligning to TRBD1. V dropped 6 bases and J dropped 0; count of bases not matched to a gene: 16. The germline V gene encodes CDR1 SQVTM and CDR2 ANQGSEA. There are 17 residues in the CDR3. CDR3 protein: CSVEGRTGSLSSYEQYF. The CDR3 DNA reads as TGCAGCGTCGAGGGAAGGACAGGGTCCCTTAGCTCCTACGAGCAGTACTTC.

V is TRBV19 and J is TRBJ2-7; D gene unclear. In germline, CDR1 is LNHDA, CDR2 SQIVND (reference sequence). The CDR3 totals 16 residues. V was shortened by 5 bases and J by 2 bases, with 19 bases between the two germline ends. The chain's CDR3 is CASSSGLFPLTYEQYF. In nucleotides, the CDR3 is TGTGCCAGTAGTTCCGGTTTATTCCCTCTAACCTACGAGCAGTACTTC.

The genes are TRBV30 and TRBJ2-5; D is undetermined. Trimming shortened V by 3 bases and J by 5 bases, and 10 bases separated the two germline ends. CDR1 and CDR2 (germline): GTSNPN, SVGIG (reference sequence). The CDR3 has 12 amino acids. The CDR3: CAWSATAETQYF. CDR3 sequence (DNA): TGTGCCTGGAGCGCGACTGCCGAGACCCAGTACTTC.